This T cell receptor (beta chain) is from a study of cytotoxic CD8 clonotypes in ibrutinib-treated CLL. At the level of the study: The authors obtained response samples at a median of around 11 months of treatment, range 6 to 36.

Study-level points and caveats: Treatment saw public clonotypes, which were uncommon, either contract or stay stable. Clonality at baseline surpassed age-matched healthy donors and tracked circulating CD8+ T-cell counts.

V shed 5 bases and J 1 base; nucleotides not matched to a gene: 1. Germline assignment: CDR1 MNHNS and CDR2 SASEGT. The CDR3 consists of 15 residues. Sequenced by immunoSEQ multiplex PCR; TCRdb stores in-frame clones only, minus some. The data contain approximately 340,000 clones, 60% to 80% of them seen just once; the ten biggest clones take up just under 6.5%. Details on this clone: Its specificity is unknown.

The rearrangement uses TRBV6-1 and TRBJ2-3, with 12 bases matching TRBD2. The clonotype originates from a human donor with chronic lymphocytic leukemia. This material consisted of PBMCs, taken after 36 months of ibrutinib treatment. The CDR3 DNA reads TGTGCCAGCAGTAGACTAGCGGGAGGCACAGATACGCAGTATTTT. This encodes CASSRLAGGTDTQYF.